The present entry profiles one T cell receptor (beta chain) with its context. Its antigen is not yet known. Qualities for individual bases were not recorded, and no much larger clone is one base off. The sample has other DNA sequences that encode this CDR3 too. This record belongs to a study of blood T cell repertoires in COVID-19 (dated by TCRdb to about 2020). Background for the entire study: Collaborator samples came from the United States, Italy and Spain and covered acute and convalescent phases of COVID-19. The samples were drawn from the first 160 participants of the ongoing ImmuneRACE study and from roughly 1,300 subjects provided by 6 global collaborators. Deeply sampled blood TCRbeta repertoires from subjects exposed to, actively infected with, or recovered from COVID-19 were included in the dataset. Nearly every sample came with metadata listing a de-identified subject ID, COVID-19 status, age in years and sex. Where available, HLA class I and class II types were obtained from metadata supplied by the sample provider rather than from assay-based typing. The repertoires were released in a freely available public database intended as a resource for research on the immune response to SARS-CoV-2. The prospective study material was composed of cDNA or gDNA derived from T cells, B-cell-depleted T cells, or PBMCs. What the authors observed across the whole study: Clinical and demographic metadata were provided uncurated, with the amount varying by source and participant.

The junction shows trimming of 1 base on V and 1 base on J, and the gene matches do not reach 5 bases of it. CDR1 and CDR2, looked up from the germline V gene, are SGHRS and YFSETQ. The CDR3 goes from the cysteine to the phenylalanine over 16 residues. Of all the DNA, just the CDR3 is kept, 48 bases in frame from base 1. TCRbeta CDR3 regions were amplified from genomic DNA using the immunoSEQ Assay, a bias-controlled multiplex PCR. The original pipeline was this. Nucleated cell counts per sample were estimated from amplification of reference gene primers within the assay. Sequence reads were collapsed and filtered to measure the absolute abundance of every unique TCRbeta CDR3 rearrangement. For each sample, productive Simpson clonality was calculated as the square root of Simpson's diversity index over productive rearrangements. Not all clones reach the TCRdb copy of this immuneACCESS table, which keeps in-frame sequences only. Checked studies attribute under half of the gap to unresolved V genes and leave the rest unexplained. That table furnishes V, J and clone size, whereas the DNA furnished D and trimming. Across this sample there are about 260,000 clones, with over 80% seen only once. The ten most abundant clones make up roughly 1.6% of the sample.

A second Seattle source provided samples from volunteer blood donors who had recovered from COVID-19. Whole blood was collected in K2EDTA tubes by collaborating institutions according to the institutions' own protocols. For TCRbeta analysis, collaborator samples were shipped as frozen whole blood, as isolated PBMCs, or as DNA extracted from either sample type. The clonotype was recovered from a woman aged 35 to 49 who had recovered from COVID-19. The receptor chain draws on TRBV5-1 and TRBJ2-3, with 8 bases aligning to TRBD2. Sequencing was performed on peripheral blood. In nucleotide form, the sequence is TGCGCCAGCAGCTTGCTGGCGGGGGGAGGCACAGATACGCAGTATTTT. Translated, it reads CASSLLAGGGTDTQYF.